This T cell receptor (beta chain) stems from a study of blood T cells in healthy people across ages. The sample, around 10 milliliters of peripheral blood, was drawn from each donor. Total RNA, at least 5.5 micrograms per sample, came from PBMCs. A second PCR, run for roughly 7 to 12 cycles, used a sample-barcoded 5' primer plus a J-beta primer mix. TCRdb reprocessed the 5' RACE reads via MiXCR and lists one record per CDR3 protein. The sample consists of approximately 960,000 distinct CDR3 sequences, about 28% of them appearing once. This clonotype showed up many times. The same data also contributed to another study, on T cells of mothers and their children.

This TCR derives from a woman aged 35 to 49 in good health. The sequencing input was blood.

CDR3 coding DNA: TGTGCCACCCCGACAGGGGATTTATCTGGGGCCAACGTCCTGACTTTC. Amino acids: CATPTGDLSGANVLTF. The rearrangement links TRBV12-3 or TRBV12-4 to TRBJ2-6, with 8 bases that match TRBD1. Trimming took 10 bases from V and 1 from J; bases not matched to a gene: 9. The CDR3 runs to 16 residues.